The 25 T cell receptor beta chains below were found in one sample sequenced in a study of cytomegalovirus exposure and HLA in healthy donors. PCR used 60 Vbeta primers and 13 Jbeta primers. Some clones are missing from TCRdb's copy, which holds only in-frame ones; the method was immunoSEQ multiplex PCR. The sample lists over 150,000 clones; 85% were seen once. Input material: PBMCs. The receptors stem from a boy between 2 and 10 years old in good health and CMV-seronegative.

The V gene is TRBV28, the J gene TRBJ2-7; 7 positions agree with TRBD1. Trimming took 2 bases from V and 2 from J; bases not matched to a gene: 6. The CDR3 extends over 15 amino acids. Per the germline V gene, CDR1 is MDHEN and CDR2 is SYDVKM. The CDR3 DNA sequence: TGTGCCAGCAGTTTAGGCCCGACAGGGACCTACGAGCAGTACTTC. Encoded protein: CASSLGPTGTYEQYF.

The V call is TRBV28, the J call TRBJ1-5; D is unclear. CDR3 length: 12 residues. V was pared by 6 bases and J by 7 bases, with 10 bases between. Germline CDR1 reads MDHEN; CDR2 reads SYDVKM. The CDR3 DNA follows: TGTGCCAGCAGCCGGGATGGCCAGCCCCAGCATTTT. Its translation is CASSRDGQPQHF.

The V gene is TRBV7-9, the J gene TRBJ2-2; no clear D gene. V was pared by 1 base and J by 5 bases, with 11 bases between. CDR3 size: 15 residues. Germline-derived CDR1 and CDR2 are SEHNR and FQNEAQ (reference sequence). Here the CDR3 reads CASSLGQMLTGELFF. The CDR3 nucleotides read TGTGCCAGCAGCTTAGGGCAGATGTTAACCGGGGAGCTGTTTTTT.

In the case of this clone: One end of the junction is discordant with germline, which a read error may explain. The V call is TRBV20-1, the J call TRBJ2-1, with 9 bases aligning to TRBD1. Germline-derived CDR1 and CDR2 are DFQATT and SNEGSKA (reference sequence). This CDR3 is built from 10 residues. For the CDR3, the DNA is TGCAGTGCTAGGACAGGGGGTGGGCTCTTC. Its protein product is CSARTGGGLF.

The rearrangement uses TRBV7-9 and TRBJ2-2; D not certain. V was shortened by 1 base and J by 7 bases, with 7 bases between the two germline ends. Germline V gives CDR1 SEHNR, CDR2 FQNEAQ (reference sequence). The CDR3 extends over 13 amino acids. The CDR3 is CASSLDLVGELFF. The CDR3 coding sequence is TGTGCCAGCAGCTTAGATCTCGTCGGGGAGCTGTTTTTT.

CDR3 coding DNA: TGTGCCAGCAGCCAAAGCGGGGGGAGGACAGATACGCAGTATTTT. This encodes CASSQSGGRTDTQYF. The chain combines TRBV7-9 with TRBJ2-3; 9 nucleotides agree with TRBD2. Germline CDR1 and CDR2: SEHNR and FQNEAQ (reference sequence). V lost 5 bases to trimming and J lost 3 bases; unmatched junction nucleotides: 6. The CDR3 extends over 15 amino acids.

This clone showed up just once. The rearrangement joins TRBV18 to TRBJ2-1; 8 positions agree with TRBD1. This CDR3 comprises 15 residues. V gave up 3 bases and J gave up 4 bases; unmatched junction bases: 5. The V gene's germline CDR1 is KGHSH and CDR2 LQKENI. Written as DNA, the CDR3 is TGTGCCAGCTCACCGGACAGGGATCGATACAATGAGCAGTTCTTC. Encoded protein: CASSPDRDRYNEQFF.

The rearrangement joins TRBV15 to TRBJ2-3, with D uncertain. The CDR3 consists of 12 residues. From germline, CDR1 is LNHNV and CDR2 YYDKDF (reference sequence). Trimming pared 0 bases from V and 6 bases from J, leaving 4 bases between. This chain's CDR3 is CATSRELDTQYF. CDR3 bases: TGTGCCACCAGCAGAGAACTGGATACGCAGTATTTT.

The genes are TRBV28 and TRBJ1-1, with D unresolved. V lost 1 base and J 0 bases, leaving 3 bases between the germline ends. The CDR3 length is 13 residues. Per germline, CDR1 MDHEN and CDR2 SYDVKM. CDR3 bases: TGTGCCAGCAGTTTATATATGAACACTGAAGCTTTCTTT. Translating it yields CASSLYMNTEAFF.

The chain uses TRBV30 and TRBJ1-6; TRBD1 might be the D (6 bases). The germline V and J ends were trimmed by 3 bases and 11 bases, with 17 bases remaining between them. Germline V lookup: CDR1 GTSNPN, CDR2 SVGIG (reference sequence). CDR3 length equals 14 residues. CDR3 coding DNA: TGTGCCTGGAGCACTCAGGGGATGGTGCCACCCCTCCACTTT. This codes for CAWSTQGMVPPLHF. The complete variable domain, with remaining parts taken from reference TRBV30 and TRBJ1-6, reads SQTIHQWPATLVQPVGSPLSLECTVEGTSNPNLYWYRQAAGRGLQLLFYSVGIGQISSEVPQNLSASRPQDRQFILSSKKLLLSDSGFYLCAWSTQGMVPPLHFGNGTRLTVT.

J is TRBJ2-2 and V is TRBV6-1; the match to TRBD1 covers 8 bases. The CDR3 extends over 13 amino acids. Germline V lookup: CDR1 MNHNS, CDR2 SASEGT. The junction had 0 bases not matched to a gene; V was cut back by 8 bases and J by 1 base. CDR3 sequence (DNA): TGTGCCAGCGACAGGGGGAACACCGGGGAGCTGTTTTTT. This sequence encodes CASDRGNTGELFF.

The chain uses TRBV10-3 and TRBJ2-3; TRBD1 might be the D (7 bases). Looked up from germline, CDR1 is ENHRY and CDR2 is SYGVKD. The CDR3 runs to 14 residues. V lost 6 bases to trimming and J lost 3 bases, with 13 bases between them. The CDR3 DNA reads as TGTGCCATCAGGACAGGGACTGCGACAGATACGCAGTATTTT. This sequence encodes CAIRTGTATDTQYF.

The chain joins TRBV5-6 to TRBJ2-6; 7 nucleotides match TRBD1. The CDR3 spans 19 residues. CDR1 is SGHDT, CDR2 YYEEEE, per germline. After removal of 4 bases from V and 0 bases from J, the junction contained 13 bases not matched to a gene. For the CDR3, the DNA is TGTGCCAGCAGCGAACGGAGGTGGGACAGACTCTCTGGGGCCAACGTCCTGACTTTC. Amino acid sequence: CASSERRWDRLSGANVLTF.

This chain joins TRBV5-1 and TRBJ2-7; TRBD1 is a possible D gene (5 bases). The CDR3 sequence is 14 residues long. Trimming removed 0 bases at V and 0 bases at J, with 7 bases between. Germline V gene sequence: CDR1 SGHRS, CDR2 YFSETQ. The CDR3 DNA reads TGCGCCAGCAGCTTGGGGGGCCCCTCCTACGAGCAGTACTTC. Translating gives CASSLGGPSYEQYF.

V is TRBV6-1 and J is TRBJ1-4; TRBD1 matches 8 bases. J was trimmed by 5 bases and V by 5 bases; bases with no gene match: 7. This CDR3 region has 15 residues. Germline loops: CDR1 MNHNS, CDR2 SASEGT. This chain's CDR3 is CASSLRQGSNEKLFF. The CDR3, as DNA: TGTGCCAGCAGTCTCCGACAGGGGTCGAATGAAAAACTGTTTTTT.

This rearrangement joins TRBV5-4 to TRBJ1-1; the D is unclear. CDR1 and CDR2 from the germline V gene are SGHNT and YYREEE (reference sequence). The CDR3 spans 13 residues. Trimming left V 10 bases short and J 0 bases short, with 13 bases between. The CDR3 DNA sequence: TGTGCCGCGGGCCCGGTTTTGAACACTGAAGCTTTCTTT. It translates to CAAGPVLNTEAFF.

The chain is built from TRBV11-2 and TRBJ2-3; TRBD1 aligns across 9 bases. J gave up 4 bases and V 3 bases, and 5 bases lay outside the gene matches. Germline-derived CDR1 and CDR2 are SGHAT and FQNNGV. The CDR3 length is 15 residues. In nucleotides, the CDR3 is TGTGCCAGCAGCTTCGGACAGGGGCTGGCAGATACGCAGTATTTT. As protein: CASSFGQGLADTQYF.

J is TRBJ2-2 and V is TRBV10-1, with 10 bases aligning to TRBD1. The CDR3 length is 17 residues. V shed 1 base, J shed 1 base, and the junction held 3 bases outside the gene matches. CDR1 and CDR2 from the germline V gene are WNHNN and SYGVQD (reference sequence). In DNA form, the CDR3 reads TGCGCCAGCAGTGAGTTCGGGACAGGGGAGAACACCGGGGAGCTGTTTTTT. It translates to CASSEFGTGENTGELFF.

The chain employs TRBV28 and TRBJ2-7; tentatively, D is TRBD2 (6 bases). Per the germline V gene, CDR1 is MDHEN and CDR2 is SYDVKM. V was shortened by 6 bases and J by 2 bases, with 26 bases between the two germline ends. The CDR3 spans 18 residues. The CDR3 DNA reads as TGTGCCAGCAGCCCAACGAGCGTGAGGAGGGCCTTAGCCTACGAGCAGTACGTC. This translates into CASSPTSVRRALAYEQYV.

The chain joins TRBV2 to TRBJ2-3; 9 nucleotides match TRBD2. This CDR3 region has 15 residues. V gave up 4 bases and J gave up 4 bases; unmatched junction bases: 6. Per germline, CDR1 SNHLY and CDR2 FYNNEI. The CDR3 spells CASSVRGGPPDTQYF. The CDR3 nucleotides read TGTGCCAGCAGTGTGCGGGGGGGCCCCCCAGATACGCAGTATTTT.

The V gene is TRBV7-9, the J gene TRBJ1-2; maybe TRBD1 (5 bases). The V end lost 1 base, the J end lost 2 bases, and 17 bases lay between the germline ends. Germline V gene lookup returns CDR1 SEHNR and CDR2 FQNEAQ (reference sequence). This CDR3 is built from 17 residues. This CDR3 is CASSLGDRGIQNYGYTF. In nucleotides, the CDR3 is TGTGCCAGCAGCTTAGGAGATAGGGGAATTCAGAACTATGGCTACACCTTC.

The chain carries TRBV6-1 and TRBJ1-2, with 7 bases aligning to TRBD1. V lost 5 bases to trimming and J lost 3 bases; unmatched junction nucleotides: 6. This CDR3 is built from 14 residues. Germline V lookup: CDR1 MNHNS, CDR2 SASEGT. The CDR3 reads CASSRTGVDYGYTF. CDR3 nucleotides: TGTGCCAGCAGTAGGACAGGTGTGGACTATGGCTACACCTTC.

This chain joins TRBV5-1 and TRBJ2-2, with TRBD2 matching 8 bases. CDR3 length equals 17 residues. Germline CDR1 SGHRS, CDR2 YFSETQ. V lost 3 bases, J lost 4 bases, and 11 bases stayed unmatched. CDR3 DNA: TGCGCCAGCAGCTGGAAGTCGGGGGGGACCGGCACCGGGGAGCTGTTTTTT. Protein sequence: CASSWKSGGTGTGELFF.

The chain combines TRBV13 with TRBJ2-3; 16 nucleotides agree with TRBD2. CDR1 and CDR2 (germline): PRHDT, FYEKMQ (reference sequence). V lost 3 bases and J lost 4; bases outside the gene matches: 4. CDR3 size: 17 residues. The CDR3 DNA reads as TGTGCCAGCAGCTTGCCGGGACTAGCGGGAGGGCCAGATACGCAGTATTTT. Encoded protein: CASSLPGLAGGPDTQYF.

This clone has just one count. The chain combines TRBV5-6 with TRBJ1-2; 7 bases are shared with TRBD1. This CDR3 is 14 amino acids long. With 3 bases clipped from V and 7 bases from J, the junction kept 9 bases outside the gene matches. The V gene's germline CDR1 is SGHDT and CDR2 YYEEEE. The CDR3: CASSSLRGGCGYTF. The CDR3, as DNA: TGTGCCAGCAGCTCATTACGAGGGGGCTGTGGCTACACCTTC.